Following are 27 T cell receptor beta chains from one sample sequenced in a study of cytomegalovirus exposure and HLA in healthy donors. It was with 60 Vbeta and 13 Jbeta primers that the PCR ran. Generated by immunoSEQ multiplex PCR, the TCRdb table keeps only in-frame clones and is missing some. The sample records 75,000 to 100,000 clones, roughly 70% being singletons. Sequenced: PBMCs. These receptors originate from a male donor in good health and CMV-seronegative.

The V and J genes are TRBV27 and TRBJ2-2; 9 bases line up with TRBD1. The CDR3 is 17 amino acids. The V segment lost 3 bases and the J segment 4 bases; nucleotides outside the gene matches: 9. CDR1 is MNHEY, CDR2 SMNVEV, per germline (reference sequence). This CDR3 is CASSLNPQGASTGELFF. Here the CDR3 DNA reads TGTGCCAGCAGTTTGAATCCACAGGGGGCTAGCACCGGGGAGCTGTTTTTT.

The rearrangement links TRBV10-3 to TRBJ1-1; a possible D gene is TRBD1 (6 bases). The CDR3 runs 15 residues. V was shortened by 7 bases and J by 7 bases, with 22 bases between the two germline ends. The germline V gene has CDR1 ENHRY and CDR2 SYGVKD. CDR3 sequence (DNA): TGTGCCATCACAGGAATGGACCGACAAGGGGGTGAAGCTTTCTTT. Its protein product is CAITGMDRQGGEAFF.

V usage is TRBV2 and J usage is TRBJ2-1; 7 bases align to TRBD1. Per the germline V gene, CDR1 is SNHLY and CDR2 is FYNNEI. This CDR3 has 16 residues. V gave up 5 bases and J gave up 6 bases; unmatched junction bases: 13. CDR3 sequence (DNA): TGTGCCAGCAGTTATTACAGGGGTCAAGGCGGCAATGAGCAGTTCTTC. This sequence encodes CASSYYRGQGGNEQFF. The variable domain in full, with the rest retrieved from reference TRBV2 and TRBJ2-1, is EPEVTQTPSHQVTQMGQEVILRCVPISNHLYFYWYRQILGQKVEFLVSFYNNEISEKSEIFDDQFSVERPDGSNFTLKIRSTKLEDSAMYFCASSYYRGQGGNEQFFGPGTRLTVL.

The chain is built from TRBV6-5 and TRBJ2-7; 7 nucleotides align to TRBD2. This CDR3 region has 12 residues. V was clipped by 2 bases and J by 9 bases; unmatched bases: 4. CDR1 MNHEY and CDR2 SVGAGI come from the germline V gene. CDR3 in DNA: TGTGCCAGCAGTTACGGCGGGGGAAGGCAGTACTTC. It encodes CASSYGGGRQYF.

In this sample, this clone turned up once. This sequence joins TRBV28 and TRBJ1-2; 10 nucleotides match TRBD1. The CDR3 is made up of 15 amino acids. With V trimmed by 3 bases and J by 3 bases, 4 bases remained unmatched. CDR1 and CDR2 from the germline V gene are MDHEN and SYDVKM. In nucleotides, the CDR3 is TGTGCCAGCAGTTTGACAGGGGGCGCTTACTATGGCTACACCTTC. This translates into CASSLTGGAYYGYTF.

The V and J genes are TRBV28 and TRBJ2-7, with 8 bases lining up with TRBD1. The germline gives CDR1 MDHEN, CDR2 SYDVKM. V trimming: 10 bases; J trimming: 4 bases; junction bases outside the gene matches: 9. The CDR3 sequence is 13 residues long. The CDR3 DNA sequence: TGTGCCACCTACAGGGGGAGTTTTTACGAGCAGTACTTC. This translates into CATYRGSFYEQYF.

In DNA, the CDR3 is TGCAGTGCGGGACAGGGCTTAGCTTTCTTT. Translating it yields CSAGQGLAFF. This chain joins TRBV20-1 and TRBJ1-1; TRBD1 matches 9 bases. V was pared by 6 bases and J by 10 bases, with 3 bases of the junction left unmatched. This CDR3 spans 10 amino acids. The germline CDR1 and CDR2 sequences are DFQATT and SNEGSKA (reference sequence).

The genes are TRBV7-3 and TRBJ1-2; D might be TRBD1 (6 bases). Germline CDR1 is SGHTA and CDR2 is FQGTGA. This CDR3 comprises 14 residues. V was pared by 5 bases and J by 6 bases, with 16 bases between. The CDR3: CASSPGRGGDGYTF. Here the CDR3 DNA reads TGTGCCAGCAGCCCAGGAAGGGGGGGCGATGGCTACACCTTC.

Only a few counts were recorded for this clone. The chain links TRBV13 to TRBJ1-1, with TRBD1 matching over 11 bases. Germline CDR1 PRHDT, CDR2 FYEKMQ (reference sequence). This CDR3 region has 18 residues. Trimming at V came to 4 bases and at J to 1 base, leaving 11 bases not matched to a gene. CDR3 amino acids: CASSYARTGGAGNTEAFF. The DNA for the CDR3 is TGTGCCAGCAGCTATGCCAGGACAGGGGGCGCCGGGAACACTGAAGCTTTCTTT.

The chain combines TRBV6-6 with TRBJ1-5; possible D gene TRBD1, 6 bases. The CDR3 sequence is 13 residues long. V was pared by 5 bases and J by 6 bases, with 11 bases between. Per the germline V gene, CDR1 is MNHNY and CDR2 is SVGAGI (reference sequence). CDR3 sequence: CASSLQGSQPQHF. For the CDR3, the DNA is TGTGCCAGCAGTCTACAGGGTTCTCAGCCCCAGCATTTT.

CDR3 bases: TGTGCCAGCGGTCTGGGGCCAGAGACCCAGTACTTC. Its translation: CASGLGPETQYF. V and J are TRBV5-6 and TRBJ2-5, with D perhaps matching TRBD1 (5 bases). Germline V CDR1 and CDR2: SGHDT, YYEEEE. The CDR3 runs 12 residues. V lost 7 bases, J lost 4 bases, and 11 bases lay in between.

This sequence joins TRBV5-1 and TRBJ1-1; D might be TRBD1 (6 bases). The CDR3 loop spans 13 amino acids. From germline, CDR1 is SGHRS and CDR2 YFSETQ. Trimming removed 4 bases at V and 5 bases at J, with 12 bases between. The CDR3, as DNA: TGCGCCAGCAGCCGGGCCCAGGGGACTGAAGCTTTCTTT. Translated, it gives CASSRAQGTEAFF.

The V call is TRBV30, the J call TRBJ1-1, with 8 bases that match TRBD1. CDR1 and CDR2 from the germline V gene are GTSNPN and SVGIG (reference sequence). The V gene end was trimmed by 5 bases and the J gene end by 0 bases; junction bases not matched to a gene: 11. The CDR3 is 16 amino acids. CDR3 in DNA: TGTGCCTGGGACCGGGACAGGCGCGACGTGAACACTGAAGCTTTCTTT. Its translation is CAWDRDRRDVNTEAFF.

This sequence joins TRBV30 and TRBJ1-1; TRBD1 aligns across 10 bases. V shed 8 bases, J shed 3 bases, and the junction held 6 bases outside the gene matches. CDR3 size: 13 residues. CDR1 is GTSNPN and CDR2 is SVGIG in the germline V gene (reference sequence). CDR3 loop: CAGDRGFDTEAFF. The CDR3 nucleotides are TGTGCCGGGGACAGGGGATTCGACACTGAAGCTTTCTTT.

This rearrangement joins TRBV6-6 to TRBJ2-7, with 7 bases aligning to TRBD1. The germline V gene has CDR1 MNHNY and CDR2 SVGAGI (reference sequence). V lost 3 bases, J lost 1 base, and 6 bases stayed unmatched. This CDR3 is built from 15 residues. CDR3 amino acids: CASSYIGTVSYEQYF. CDR3 in DNA: TGTGCCAGCAGTTATATCGGGACAGTATCCTACGAGCAGTACTTC.

The sample holds a few counts of this clone. The chain is built from TRBV7-2 and TRBJ2-7; D is ambiguous. The ends were cut back, 6 bases at V and 1 base at J, with 4 bases in the middle. Germline assignment: CDR1 SGHTA and CDR2 FQGNSA. The CDR3 has 11 residues. This CDR3 reads CASRESYEQYF. As DNA, the CDR3 is TGTGCCAGCAGGGAGTCCTACGAGCAGTACTTC. The variable domain in full, with the rest retrieved from reference TRBV7-2 and TRBJ2-7, is GAGVSQSPSNKVTEKGKDVELRCDPISGHTALYWYRQSLGQGLEFLIYFQGNSAPDKSGLPSDRFSAERTGGSVSTLTIQRTQQEDSAVYLCASRESYEQYFGPGTRLTVT.

The chain employs TRBV6-1 and TRBJ1-3, with 7 bases that match TRBD1. The CDR3 has 18 residues. V shed 2 bases and J 2 bases; nucleotides not matched to a gene: 12. Germline values: CDR1 MNHNS, CDR2 SASEGT. CDR3 coding DNA: TGTGCCAGCAGTGAACCGGTCCGAGACAGGGTCGCTGGAAACACCATATATTTT. Translating gives CASSEPVRDRVAGNTIYF.

Comment on this clone: At one boundary the junction diverges from the germline segment, which might be a read error. The chain is built from TRBV4-1 and TRBJ2-1, with 8 bases fitting TRBD2. The V gene's germline CDR1 is MGHRA and CDR2 YSYEKL. The CDR3 spans 15 residues. CDR3 region: CASRQVLAGVIEQFF. CDR3 DNA: TGCGCCAGCAGGCAAGTGCTAGCGGGCGTGATAGAGCAGTTCTTC.

This clone was seen a handful of times. The rearrangement joins TRBV9 to TRBJ2-1; no definite D call. Germline loops: CDR1 SGDLS, CDR2 YYNGEE. V was trimmed by 0 bases and J by 10 bases, leaving 14 bases between them. The CDR3 contains 14 residues. The CDR3 nucleotides read TGTGCCAGCAGCGTAGATTTGGCTGCCCCCGAGCAGTTCTTC. It translates to CASSVDLAAPEQFF.

The chain carries TRBV15 and TRBJ1-3; D gene unclear. From germline, CDR1 is LNHNV and CDR2 YYDKDF (reference sequence). V lost 0 bases and J 0 bases, leaving 9 bases between the germline ends. The length of the CDR3 is 16 residues. CDR3 sequence (DNA): TGTGCCACCAGCAGAGACCTAGCGAGCTCTGGAAACACCATATATTTT. This gives the protein CATSRDLASSGNTIYF.

This chain joins TRBV28 and TRBJ1-2; TRBD1 matches at 8 bases. After removal of 5 bases from V and 2 bases from J, the junction contained 7 bases not matched to a gene. The CDR3 is 15 residues long. Germline V CDR1 and CDR2: MDHEN, SYDVKM. CDR3 protein: CASSDGRGRNYGYTF. CDR3 coding DNA: TGTGCCAGCAGTGACGGCAGGGGGCGCAACTATGGCTACACCTTC.

The rearrangement uses TRBV19 and TRBJ2-7; 11 bases are a match to TRBD1. V lost 8 bases, J lost 2 bases, and 2 bases stayed unmatched. CDR3 length: 13 amino acids. The germline V gene has CDR1 LNHDA and CDR2 SQIVND (reference sequence). DNA of the CDR3: TGTGCCAGTGGGGACAGGGGGGCCTACGAGCAGTACTTC. It specifies CASGDRGAYEQYF.

This clone has a single count. This chain joins TRBV9 and TRBJ2-3, with 13 bases fitting TRBD2. V dropped 3 bases and J dropped 3; count of bases not matched to a gene: 7. CDR1 SGDLS and CDR2 YYNGEE come from the germline V gene. The CDR3 length is 17 residues. DNA for the CDR3: TGTGCCAGCAGCGGGAGGGGGACTAGCGGGGTTACAGATACGCAGTATTTT. Its protein is CASSGRGTSGVTDTQYF.

The chain recombines TRBV7-8 with TRBJ2-3; D might be TRBD2 (6 bases). The CDR3 runs to 16 residues. V lost 1 base, J lost 3 bases, and 14 bases lay in between. Germline-derived CDR1 and CDR2 are SGHVS and FQNEAQ. The CDR3 region has the DNA TGTGCCAGCAGCTTAGTAAGGGGAGGTAGGACAGATACGCAGTATTTT. It yields the protein CASSLVRGGRTDTQYF.

This rearrangement joins TRBV7-9 to TRBJ2-7; 8 bases agree with TRBD1. This CDR3 region has 15 residues. The V gene's germline CDR1 is SEHNR and CDR2 FQNEAQ (reference sequence). J was trimmed by 2 bases and V by 5 bases; bases with no gene match: 8. For the CDR3, the DNA is TGTGCCAGCAGCCCATACGGGACAGGTCCCTACGAGCAGTACTTC. Translation gives CASSPYGTGPYEQYF.

The chain carries TRBV27 and TRBJ2-7; 9 nucleotides agree with TRBD2. The CDR3 is 14 residues long. Germline V gene data show CDR1 as MNHEY and CDR2 as SMNVEV (reference sequence). Unmatched junction bases numbered 7, after V lost 4 bases and J lost 6 bases. The CDR3 nucleotides read TGTGCCAGCAGTTACGCGGGGGGGGCGCCCGAGCAGTACTTC. Its protein product is CASSYAGGAPEQYF.

This clone was observed once. The chain uses TRBV4-2 and TRBJ2-3; 13 positions match TRBD2. Germline V gene data show CDR1 as LGHNA and CDR2 as YNFKEQ. CDR3 length: 18 amino acids. The junction had 9 bases not matched to a gene; V was cut back by 4 bases and J by 2 bases. The CDR3, as DNA: TGTGCCAGCAGCCTTCAACTCGGGACTAGCGGGATCACAGATACGCAGTATTTT. It translates to CASSLQLGTSGITDTQYF.